This record covers a single T cell receptor (beta chain). Its antigen is undetermined. This sample is part of a study of cytomegalovirus exposure and HLA in healthy donors. Study-level points and caveats: Rare TCR sequences dominated, though some public TCRs recurred in many donors.

Germline V gene data show CDR1 as MDHEN and CDR2 as SYDVKM. V was trimmed by 3 bases and J by 0 bases, leaving 7 bases between them. The CDR3 runs to 14 residues. The table came from immunoSEQ multiplex PCR; TCRdb's copy has only in-frame clones and leaves some out. The sample consists of approximately 100,000 clones, 85% to 95% of them appearing once. The sequence was obtained from a woman in her twenties or thirties in good health and CMV-seropositive. The V call is TRBV28, the J call TRBJ2-3, with D possibly matching TRBD1 (5 bases). The sequencing input was PBMCs. This CDR3 is CASSFDRSTDTQYF. In DNA, the CDR3 is TGTGCCAGCAGTTTTGACAGAAGCACAGATACGCAGTATTTT.